This TCR beta chain was sequenced during a study of shared clonotypes between healthy human individuals. Trimming pared 6 bases from V and 5 bases from J, leaving 16 bases between. CDR3 length: 14 amino acids. The V gene's germline CDR1 is MDHEN and CDR2 SYDVKM. The table came from immunoSEQ multiplex PCR; TCRdb's copy has only in-frame clones and leaves some out. Among some 2,000,000 clones, roughly 94% were seen once, and the ten largest hold 1.1%. Remarks on this clone: Its target is unknown.

General study results and limits: Sampling included only blood; tissue repertoires likely differ.

CD8 cells regarded as naive lacked CD45RO, were positively chosen for CCR7, and omitted terminally differentiated effector memory CD45RA+ cells. Sequencing used naive CD8+ T cells sorted from blood. The source of this sequence is a man between 18 and 29 years old in good health. The chain couples TRBV28 to TRBJ1-2; D unresolved. CDR3 sequence: CASSSWVSTYGYTF. The DNA for the CDR3 is TGTGCCAGCAGCAGCTGGGTTTCAACATATGGCTACACCTTC.